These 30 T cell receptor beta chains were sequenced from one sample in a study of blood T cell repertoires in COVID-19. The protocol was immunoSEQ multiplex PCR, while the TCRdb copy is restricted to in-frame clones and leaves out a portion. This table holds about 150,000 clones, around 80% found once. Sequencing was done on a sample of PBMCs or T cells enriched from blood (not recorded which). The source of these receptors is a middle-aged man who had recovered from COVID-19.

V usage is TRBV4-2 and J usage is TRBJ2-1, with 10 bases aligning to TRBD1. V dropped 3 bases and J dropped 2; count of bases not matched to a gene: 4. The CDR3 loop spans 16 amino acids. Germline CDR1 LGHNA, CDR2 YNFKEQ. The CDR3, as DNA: TGTGCCAGCAGCCAGTCCGGGACAGGGGCCTACAATGAGCAGTTCTTC. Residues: CASSQSGTGAYNEQFF.

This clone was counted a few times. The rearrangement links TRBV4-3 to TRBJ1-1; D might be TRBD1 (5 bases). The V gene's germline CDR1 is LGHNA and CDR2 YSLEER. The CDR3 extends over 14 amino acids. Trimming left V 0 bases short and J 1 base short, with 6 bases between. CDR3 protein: CASSQDGQNTEAFF. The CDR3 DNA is TGCGCCAGCAGCCAAGATGGACAGAACACTGAAGCTTTCTTT.

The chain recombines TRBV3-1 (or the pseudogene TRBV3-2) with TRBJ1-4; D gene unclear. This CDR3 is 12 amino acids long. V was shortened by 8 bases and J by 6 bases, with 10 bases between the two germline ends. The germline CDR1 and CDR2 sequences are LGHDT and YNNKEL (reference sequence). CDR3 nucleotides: TGTGCCAGCGGTCAGGTCGATGAAAAACTGTTTTTT. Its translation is CASGQVDEKLFF.

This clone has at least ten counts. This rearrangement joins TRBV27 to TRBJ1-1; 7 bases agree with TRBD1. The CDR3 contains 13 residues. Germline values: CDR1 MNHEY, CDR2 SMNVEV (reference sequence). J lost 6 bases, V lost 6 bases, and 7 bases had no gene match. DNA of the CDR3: TGTGCCAGCAGGCTTCAGGGGGAAGCTGAAGCTTTCTTT. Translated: CASRLQGEAEAFF.

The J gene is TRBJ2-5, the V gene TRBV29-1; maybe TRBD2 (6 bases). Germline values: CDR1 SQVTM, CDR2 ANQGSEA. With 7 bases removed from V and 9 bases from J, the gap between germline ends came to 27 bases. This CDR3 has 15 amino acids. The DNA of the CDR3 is TGCAGCGCGGAGGGTCAGGGCGATCCCCCGTGGGCCCAGTACTTC. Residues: CSAEGQGDPPWAQYF.

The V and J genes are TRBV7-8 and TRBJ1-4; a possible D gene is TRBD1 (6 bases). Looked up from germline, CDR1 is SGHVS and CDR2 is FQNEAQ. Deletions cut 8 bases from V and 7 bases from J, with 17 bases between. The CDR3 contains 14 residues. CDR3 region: CASGLTGKSEKLFF. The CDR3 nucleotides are TGTGCCAGCGGCCTTACAGGGAAGTCTGAAAAACTGTTTTTT. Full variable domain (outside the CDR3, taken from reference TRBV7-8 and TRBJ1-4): GAGVSQSPRYKVAKRGQDVALRCDPISGHVSLFWYQQALGQGPEFLTYFQNEAQLDKSGLPSDRFFAERPEGSVSTLKIQRTQQEDSAVYLCASGLTGKSEKLFFGSGTQLSVL.

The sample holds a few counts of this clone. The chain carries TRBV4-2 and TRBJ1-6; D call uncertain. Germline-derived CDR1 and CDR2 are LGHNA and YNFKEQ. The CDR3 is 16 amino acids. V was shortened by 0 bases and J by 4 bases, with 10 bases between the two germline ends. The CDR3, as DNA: TGTGCCAGCAGCCAAGATACGGCACAGTATAATTCACCCCTCCACTTT. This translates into CASSQDTAQYNSPLHF.

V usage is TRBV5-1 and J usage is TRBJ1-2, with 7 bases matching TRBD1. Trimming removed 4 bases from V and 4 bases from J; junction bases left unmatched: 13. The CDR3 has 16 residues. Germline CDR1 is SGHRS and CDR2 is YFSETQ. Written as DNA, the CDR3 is TGCGCCAGCAGCGCGGGGACAGAGCTTTTTTCCTATGGCTACACCTTC. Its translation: CASSAGTELFSYGYTF.

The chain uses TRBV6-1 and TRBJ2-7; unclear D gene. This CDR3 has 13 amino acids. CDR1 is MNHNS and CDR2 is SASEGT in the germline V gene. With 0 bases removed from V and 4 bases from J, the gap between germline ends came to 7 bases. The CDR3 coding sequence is TGTGCCAGCAGTGAAGCGAGGAGATACGAGCAGTACTTC. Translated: CASSEARRYEQYF.

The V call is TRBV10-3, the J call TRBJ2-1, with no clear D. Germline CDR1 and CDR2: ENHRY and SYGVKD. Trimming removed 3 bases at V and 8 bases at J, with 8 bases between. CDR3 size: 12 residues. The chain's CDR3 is CAISDAGHEQFF. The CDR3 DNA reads TGTGCCATCAGTGATGCAGGTCATGAGCAGTTCTTC.

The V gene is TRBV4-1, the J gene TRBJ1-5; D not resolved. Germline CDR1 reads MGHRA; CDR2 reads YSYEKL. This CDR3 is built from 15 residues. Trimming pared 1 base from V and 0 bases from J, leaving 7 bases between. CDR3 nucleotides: TGCGCCAGCAGCCAAGGCGAAACTAGCAATCAGCCCCAGCATTTT. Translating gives CASSQGETSNQPQHF.

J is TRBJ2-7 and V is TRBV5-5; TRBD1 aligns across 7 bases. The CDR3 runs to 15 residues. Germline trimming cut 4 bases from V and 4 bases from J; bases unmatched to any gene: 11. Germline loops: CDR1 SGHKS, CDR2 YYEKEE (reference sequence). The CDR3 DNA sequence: TGTGCCAGCAGCCTAGACCCGGGACAGAAATACGAGCAGTACTTC. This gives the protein CASSLDPGQKYEQYF.

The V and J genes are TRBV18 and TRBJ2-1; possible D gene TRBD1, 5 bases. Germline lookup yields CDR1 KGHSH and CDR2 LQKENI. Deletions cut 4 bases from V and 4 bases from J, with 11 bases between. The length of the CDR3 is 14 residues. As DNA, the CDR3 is TGTGCCAGCTCACGAGACGGACATTACAATGAGCAGTTCTTC. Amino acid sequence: CASSRDGHYNEQFF.

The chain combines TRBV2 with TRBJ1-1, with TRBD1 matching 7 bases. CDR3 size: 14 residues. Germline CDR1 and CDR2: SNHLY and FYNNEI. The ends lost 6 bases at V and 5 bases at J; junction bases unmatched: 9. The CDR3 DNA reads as TGTGCCAGCAGGATCGAACAGGGGAGGACTGAAGCTTTCTTT. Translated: CASRIEQGRTEAFF.

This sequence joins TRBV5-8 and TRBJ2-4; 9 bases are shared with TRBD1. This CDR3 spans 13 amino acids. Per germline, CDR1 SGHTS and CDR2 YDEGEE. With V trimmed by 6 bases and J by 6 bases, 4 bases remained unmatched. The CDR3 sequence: CASTEQGANIQYF. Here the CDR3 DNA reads TGTGCCAGCACAGAACAGGGGGCAAACATTCAGTACTTC.

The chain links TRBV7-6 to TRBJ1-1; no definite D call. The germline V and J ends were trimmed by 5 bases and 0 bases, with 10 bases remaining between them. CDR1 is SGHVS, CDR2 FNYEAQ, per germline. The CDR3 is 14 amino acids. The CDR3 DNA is TGTGCCAGCAGCCCTACGGGGATGAACACTGAAGCTTTCTTT. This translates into CASSPTGMNTEAFF.

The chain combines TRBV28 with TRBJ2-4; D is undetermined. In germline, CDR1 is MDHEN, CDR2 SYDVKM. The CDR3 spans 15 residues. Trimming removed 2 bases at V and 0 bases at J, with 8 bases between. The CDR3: CASSLGRIAKNIQYF. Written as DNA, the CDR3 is TGTGCCAGCAGTTTAGGCAGGATAGCCAAAAACATTCAGTACTTC.

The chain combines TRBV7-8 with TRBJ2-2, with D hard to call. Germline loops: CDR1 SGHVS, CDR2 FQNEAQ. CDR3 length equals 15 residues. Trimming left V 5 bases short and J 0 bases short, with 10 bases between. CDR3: CASSLQAPNTGELFF. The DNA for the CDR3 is TGTGCCAGCAGCCTTCAGGCGCCGAACACCGGGGAGCTGTTTTTT.

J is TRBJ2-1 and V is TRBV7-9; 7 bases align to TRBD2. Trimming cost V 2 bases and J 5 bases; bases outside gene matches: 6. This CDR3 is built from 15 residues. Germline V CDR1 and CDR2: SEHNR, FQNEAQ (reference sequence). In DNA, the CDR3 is TGTGCCAGCAGCTTAATGGCTAGCGGAAACAATGAGCAGTTCTTC. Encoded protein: CASSLMASGNNEQFF.

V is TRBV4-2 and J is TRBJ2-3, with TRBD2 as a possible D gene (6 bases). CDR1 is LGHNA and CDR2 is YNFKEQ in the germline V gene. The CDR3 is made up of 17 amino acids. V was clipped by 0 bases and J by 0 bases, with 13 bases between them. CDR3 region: CASSQEWRGYSTDTQYF. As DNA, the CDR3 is TGTGCCAGCAGCCAAGAGTGGCGGGGCTATAGCACAGATACGCAGTATTTT.

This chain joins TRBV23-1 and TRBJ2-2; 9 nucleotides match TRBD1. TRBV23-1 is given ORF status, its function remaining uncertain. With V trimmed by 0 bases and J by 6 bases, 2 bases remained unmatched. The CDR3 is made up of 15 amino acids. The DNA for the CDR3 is TGCGCCAGCAGTCAATCCCGACAGGGGGCCGGGGAGCTGTTTTTT. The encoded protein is CASSQSRQGAGELFF.

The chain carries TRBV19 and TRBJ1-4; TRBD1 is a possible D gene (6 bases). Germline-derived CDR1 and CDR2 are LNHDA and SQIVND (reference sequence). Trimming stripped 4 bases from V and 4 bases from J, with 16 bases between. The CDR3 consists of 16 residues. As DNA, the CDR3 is TGTGCCAGTAGTAAATTGGACAGAGGGAATAATGAAAAACTGTTTTTT. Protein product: CASSKLDRGNNEKLFF.

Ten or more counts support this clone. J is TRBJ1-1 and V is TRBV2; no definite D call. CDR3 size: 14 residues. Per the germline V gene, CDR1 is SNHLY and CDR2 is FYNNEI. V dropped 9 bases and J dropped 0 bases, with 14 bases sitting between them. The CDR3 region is CASSRGTMNTEAFF. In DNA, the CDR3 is TGTGCCAGTTCTCGGGGTACCATGAACACTGAAGCTTTCTTT.

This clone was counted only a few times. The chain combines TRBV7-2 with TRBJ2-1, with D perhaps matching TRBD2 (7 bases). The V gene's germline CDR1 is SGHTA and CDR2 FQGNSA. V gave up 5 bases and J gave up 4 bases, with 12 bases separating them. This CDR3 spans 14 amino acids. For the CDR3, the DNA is TGTGCCAGCAGCCGCGGGGGCACTTACAATGAGCAGTTCTTC. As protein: CASSRGGTYNEQFF.

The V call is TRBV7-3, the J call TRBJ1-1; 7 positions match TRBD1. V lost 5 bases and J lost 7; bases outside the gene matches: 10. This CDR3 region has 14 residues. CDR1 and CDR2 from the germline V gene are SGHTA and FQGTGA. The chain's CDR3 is CASSLGTASSEAFF. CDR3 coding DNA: TGTGCCAGCAGCCTGGGGACAGCCTCCAGTGAAGCTTTCTTT.

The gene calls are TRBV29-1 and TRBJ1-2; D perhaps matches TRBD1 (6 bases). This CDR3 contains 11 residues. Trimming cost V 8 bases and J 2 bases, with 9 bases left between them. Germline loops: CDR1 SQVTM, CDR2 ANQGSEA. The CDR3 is CSYGQNYGYTF. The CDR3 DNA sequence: TGCAGCTACGGACAGAACTATGGCTACACCTTC.

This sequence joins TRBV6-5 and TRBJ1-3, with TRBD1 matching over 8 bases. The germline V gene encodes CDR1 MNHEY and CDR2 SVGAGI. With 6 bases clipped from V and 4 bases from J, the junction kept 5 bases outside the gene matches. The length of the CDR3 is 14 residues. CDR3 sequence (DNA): TGTGCCAGCAGCGGACAGGGCAGGGGAAACACCATATATTTT. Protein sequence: CASSGQGRGNTIYF.

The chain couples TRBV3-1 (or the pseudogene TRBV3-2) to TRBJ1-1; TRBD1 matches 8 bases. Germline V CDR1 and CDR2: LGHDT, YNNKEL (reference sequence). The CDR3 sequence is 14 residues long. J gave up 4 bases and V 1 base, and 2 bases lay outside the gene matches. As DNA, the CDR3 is TGTGCCAGCAGCCAAGGGACAGGGTCCACTGAAGCTTTCTTT. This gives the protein CASSQGTGSTEAFF.

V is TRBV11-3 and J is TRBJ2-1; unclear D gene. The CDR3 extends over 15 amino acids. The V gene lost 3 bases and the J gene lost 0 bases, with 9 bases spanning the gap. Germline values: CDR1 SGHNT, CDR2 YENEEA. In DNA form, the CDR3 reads TGTGCCAGCAGCTTCACACCTCTCTCCTACAATGAGCAGTTCTTC. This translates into CASSFTPLSYNEQFF. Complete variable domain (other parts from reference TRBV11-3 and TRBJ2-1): EAGVVQSPRYKIIEKKQPVAFWCNPISGHNTLYWYLQNLGQGPELLIRYENEEAVDDSQLPKDRFSAERLKGVDSTLKIQPAELGDSAVYLCASSFTPLSYNEQFFGPGTRLTVL.

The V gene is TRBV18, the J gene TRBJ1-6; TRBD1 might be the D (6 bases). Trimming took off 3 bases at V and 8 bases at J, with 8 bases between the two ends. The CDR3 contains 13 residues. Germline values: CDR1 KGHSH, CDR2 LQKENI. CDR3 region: CASSPSGDSPLHF. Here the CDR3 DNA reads TGTGCCAGCTCACCTTCAGGGGATTCACCCCTCCACTTT. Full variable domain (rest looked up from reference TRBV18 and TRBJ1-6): NAGVMQNPRHLVRRRGQEARLRCSPMKGHSHVYWYRQLPEEGLKFMVYLQKENIIDESGMPKERFSAEFPKEGPSILRIQQVVRGDSAAYFCASSPSGDSPLHFGNGTRLTVT.